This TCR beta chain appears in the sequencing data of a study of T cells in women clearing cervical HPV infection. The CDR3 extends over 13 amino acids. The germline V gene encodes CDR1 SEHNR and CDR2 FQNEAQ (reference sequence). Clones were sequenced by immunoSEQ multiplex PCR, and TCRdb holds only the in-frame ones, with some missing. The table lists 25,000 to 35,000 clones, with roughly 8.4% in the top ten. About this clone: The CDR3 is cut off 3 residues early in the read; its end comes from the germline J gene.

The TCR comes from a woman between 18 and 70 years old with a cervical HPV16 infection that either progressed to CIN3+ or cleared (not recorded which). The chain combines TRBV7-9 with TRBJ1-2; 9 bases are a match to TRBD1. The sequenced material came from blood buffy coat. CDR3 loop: CASSLKRDRDYTF. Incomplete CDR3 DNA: TGTGCCAGCAGCCTAAAGCGGGACAGGGAC.